This T cell receptor (beta chain) was sequenced during a study of PD-L1 blockade in urothelial cancer. General study results and limits: At the 3-week point, tumor-associated blood clones expanded more in durable-benefit patients.

The germline V and J ends were trimmed by 4 bases and 4 bases, with 13 bases remaining between them. In germline, CDR1 is LGHNA, CDR2 YSLEER. This CDR3 has 14 residues. Synthetic TCR analog templates were spiked into all PCRs individually. Only in-frame clones appear in the TCRdb table, and some are missing; sequencing was by immunoSEQ multiplex PCR. The sample contains 70,000 or so clones, 70% to 90% of which appear only once. As regards this clone: The antigen is undetermined.

This chain connects TRBV4-3 to TRBJ1-1, with D perhaps matching TRBD1 (6 bases). This clonotype was sampled from a man in his 60s with urothelial cancer. Specimen: PBMCs, collected around atezolizumab (anti-PD-L1) treatment. The CDR3 region is CASSLGTFGTEAFF. CDR3 in DNA: TGCGCCAGCAGCCTTGGGACATTTGGCACTGAAGCTTTCTTT.